The next 19 T cell receptor beta chains were all read from a single sample in a study of blood T cell repertoires in COVID-19. The assay was immunoSEQ multiplex PCR, and TCRdb's table has in-frame clones only and misses some. This sample has under 200,000 clones, with approximately 85% found just once. The material sequenced was peripheral blood. All receptors derive from a woman older than 75 with acute or convalescent COVID-19.

V and J are TRBV11-2 and TRBJ2-3; no firm D call. V was pared by 10 bases and J by 3 bases, with 20 bases between. From germline, CDR1 is SGHAT and CDR2 FQNNGV. This CDR3 contains 15 residues. The CDR3 nucleotides read TGTGCCACCCAGCCCAGCGCAAGTCGTACAGATACGCAGTATTTT. This sequence encodes CATQPSASRTDTQYF.

The gene calls are TRBV7-2 and TRBJ1-2; D is ambiguous. The CDR3 runs 13 residues. Trimming took off 5 bases at V and 4 bases at J, with 11 bases between the two ends. From germline, CDR1 is SGHTA and CDR2 FQGNSA. CDR3 in DNA: TGTGCCAGCAGCCCCATGAGCCGCTATGGCTACACCTTC. Residues: CASSPMSRYGYTF. Supplemented by reference TRBV7-2 and TRBJ1-2, the full variable domain reads GAGVSQSPSNKVTEKGKDVELRCDPISGHTALYWYRQSLGQGLEFLIYFQGNSAPDKSGLPSDRFSAERTGGSVSTLTIQRTQQEDSAVYLCASSPMSRYGYTFGSGTRLTVV.

The V call is TRBV11-3, the J call TRBJ2-2, with TRBD2 identical over 7 bases. The germline V gene has CDR1 SGHNT and CDR2 YENEEA. The CDR3 length is 19 residues. The trim removed 0 bases at V and 4 bases at J, leaving 14 bases unmatched. DNA for the CDR3: TGTGCCAGCAGCTTAGACATTGTTGGACGGGGGGATTCCACCGGGGAGCTGTTTTTT. It is translated as CASSLDIVGRGDSTGELFF.

In this sample, this clone turned up once. This sequence joins TRBV14 and TRBJ2-3; the D is unclear. CDR3 length: 14 residues. Looked up from germline, CDR1 is SGHDN and CDR2 is FVKESK. V lost 4 bases and J lost 4, with 12 bases in between. The CDR3: CASSLAVPPDTQYF. The CDR3 nucleotides read TGTGCCAGCAGCCTAGCCGTTCCCCCAGATACGCAGTATTTT.

The V call is TRBV5-1, the J call TRBJ2-5; a weak D match, TRBD2 (6 bases). V gave up 0 bases and J gave up 0 bases, with 12 bases separating them. Germline lookup yields CDR1 SGHRS and CDR2 YFSETQ. The CDR3 contains 16 residues. This CDR3 reads CASSLASRGNQETQYF. In DNA form, the CDR3 reads TGCGCCAGCAGCTTGGCTTCGCGGGGAAACCAAGAGACCCAGTACTTC.

V usage is TRBV3-1 (or the pseudogene TRBV3-2) and J usage is TRBJ2-3, with 7 bases lining up with TRBD2. CDR1 is LGHDT and CDR2 is YNNKEL in the germline V gene (reference sequence). The CDR3 covers 15 residues. The junction had 5 bases not matched to a gene; V was cut back by 1 base and J by 4 bases. CDR3 sequence (DNA): TGTGCCAGCAGCCAAGGGGGGGGAAGCCCAGATACGCAGTATTTT. It encodes CASSQGGGSPDTQYF.

The chain has TRBV3-1 (or the pseudogene TRBV3-2) and TRBJ2-7, with TRBD2 identical over 12 bases. With 2 bases clipped from V and 5 bases from J, the junction kept 10 bases outside the gene matches. Germline V gene lookup returns CDR1 LGHDT and CDR2 YNNKEL (reference sequence). CDR3 length: 17 residues. DNA of the CDR3: TGTGCCAGCAGCCAAACCGCTGGACTAGCGGGGAGGAACGAGCAGTACTTC. This encodes CASSQTAGLAGRNEQYF.

The chain combines TRBV5-1 with TRBJ1-2, with 9 bases lining up with TRBD1. V was pared by 2 bases and J by 7 bases, with 6 bases of the junction left unmatched. Per the germline V gene, CDR1 is SGHRS and CDR2 is YFSETQ. This CDR3 region has 14 residues. Written as DNA, the CDR3 is TGCGCCAGCAGCTTCGGACAGGGGACGAGTGGCTACACCTTC. It is translated as CASSFGQGTSGYTF.

The rearrangement joins TRBV5-1 to TRBJ2-3; D gene ambiguous. CDR1 is SGHRS and CDR2 is YFSETQ in the germline V gene. The CDR3 loop spans 14 amino acids. The V end was cut by 9 bases, the J end by 1 base, with 15 bases between. This CDR3 is CATRPGSGTDTQYF. The CDR3 DNA reads as TGCGCCACACGCCCCGGGTCCGGCACAGATACGCAGTATTTT.

The CDR3 here is CASSAWRGGETQYF. CDR3 nucleotides: TGTGCCAGCAGTGCCTGGCGGGGGGGAGAGACCCAGTACTTC. The rearrangement links TRBV6-2 or TRBV6-3 to TRBJ2-5; the match to TRBD2 covers 9 bases. Trimming at V came to 5 bases and at J to 4 bases, leaving 5 bases not matched to a gene. Germline V CDR1 and CDR2: MNHEY, SVGEGT. The length of the CDR3 is 14 residues.

This clone occurred a few times. The chain combines TRBV27 with TRBJ1-2; TRBD1 matches 7 bases. V lost 5 bases and J lost 0; bases outside the gene matches: 9. CDR3 length: 16 amino acids. In germline, CDR1 is MNHEY, CDR2 SMNVEV (reference sequence). CDR3 region: CASSPLGQEPNYGYTF. CDR3 bases: TGTGCCAGCAGTCCCCTCGGACAGGAACCTAACTATGGCTACACCTTC.

This chain connects TRBV11-3 to TRBJ2-3, with D possibly matching TRBD2 (6 bases). Germline CDR1 reads SGHNT; CDR2 reads YENEEA. V lost 5 bases, J lost 5 bases, and 17 bases lay in between. The CDR3 spans 15 residues. CDR3 loop: CASSPGTSGVDTQYF. The CDR3 region has the DNA TGTGCCAGCAGCCCTGGGACTTCGGGAGTAGATACGCAGTATTTT.

This rearrangement joins TRBV27 to TRBJ1-2; D possibly corresponds to TRBD1 (5 bases). Trimming cost V 8 bases and J 8 bases, with 15 bases left between them. The CDR3 is 12 residues long. Germline CDR1 and CDR2: MNHEY and SMNVEV (reference sequence). CDR3 protein: CASGTRGRGYTF. The CDR3 bases are TGTGCCAGCGGAACAAGGGGTCGCGGCTACACCTTC.

The chain joins TRBV7-2 to TRBJ2-4, with 9 bases that match TRBD2. Germline values: CDR1 SGHTA, CDR2 FQGNSA. Losses at the gene ends were 5 bases for V and 8 bases for J; bases not matched to a gene: 13. The CDR3 length is 16 residues. The CDR3 sequence: CASSVVGLAQGDIQYF. The CDR3 nucleotides are TGTGCCAGCAGCGTTGTGGGACTAGCTCAAGGGGACATTCAGTACTTC. The full variable domain, completed using reference TRBV7-2 and TRBJ2-4, is GAGVSQSPSNKVTEKGKDVELRCDPISGHTALYWYRQSLGQGLEFLIYFQGNSAPDKSGLPSDRFSAERTGGSVSTLTIQRTQQEDSAVYLCASSVVGLAQGDIQYFGAGTRLSVL.

The rearrangement uses TRBV7-6 and TRBJ2-2; TRBD1 matches at 9 bases. Unmatched junction bases numbered 1, after V lost 1 base and J lost 7 bases. This CDR3 comprises 14 residues. Germline V gene sequence: CDR1 SGHVS, CDR2 FNYEAQ. CDR3: CASSLGQGDGELFF. CDR3 bases: TGTGCCAGCAGCTTAGGACAGGGGGACGGGGAGCTGTTTTTT.

This clone has a handful of counts. This chain uses TRBV11-2 with TRBJ2-5; D perhaps matches TRBD2 (6 bases). The CDR3 runs 13 residues. Germline-derived CDR1 and CDR2 are SGHAT and FQNNGV. Trimming removed 3 bases from V and 5 bases from J, with 10 bases in between. The CDR3 sequence: CASSFGGMETQYF. CDR3 coding DNA: TGTGCCAGCAGCTTCGGCGGGATGGAGACCCAGTACTTC.

This chain joins TRBV5-1 and TRBJ2-3, with D perhaps matching TRBD2 (6 bases). The V gene lost 0 bases and the J gene lost 0 bases, with 11 bases spanning the gap. The germline gives CDR1 SGHRS, CDR2 YFSETQ. The CDR3 loop spans 16 amino acids. The CDR3 DNA reads as TGCGCCAGCAGCTTGGATAGCGCGGGGAGCACAGATACGCAGTATTTT. Translation gives CASSLDSAGSTDTQYF.

The rearrangement uses TRBV12-3 or TRBV12-4 and TRBJ2-2; maybe TRBD2 (6 bases). CDR3 length: 12 residues. The germline V and J ends were trimmed by 11 bases and 1 base, with 8 bases remaining between them. The CDR3: CAAGWNTGELFF. CDR3 nucleotides: TGTGCCGCGGGATGGAACACCGGGGAGCTGTTTTTT.

V gene TRBV7-6 combines with J gene TRBJ2-5; 8 nucleotides line up with TRBD2. After removal of 1 base from V and 4 bases from J, the junction contained 14 bases not matched to a gene. Germline assignment: CDR1 SGHVS and CDR2 FNYEAQ. The CDR3 runs 18 residues. The CDR3 nucleotides are TGTGCCAGCAGCTTAGATGGAGTCGGGATAGCGGGGCTAGAGACCCAGTACTTC. Encoded protein: CASSLDGVGIAGLETQYF.